This TCR beta chain was captured in a study of blood T cell repertoires in COVID-19. Study in general: COVID-19 samples from acute and convalescent phases originated in the United States, Italy and Spain.

Original handling: From reference gene primer amplification, estimates of nucleated cell counts were derived. The repertoire was sequenced with immunoSEQ multiplex PCR; TCRdb's copy has only in-frame clones and lacks some. Clone size and V and J calls were adopted from that table, with D and trimming inferred from the DNA. This table holds around 140,000 clones, roughly 80% found once. This CDR3 region has 14 residues. The V gene's germline CDR1 is MNHEY and CDR2 SVGEGT. V lost 2 bases to trimming and J lost 4 bases, with 9 bases between them. Material for sequencing was peripheral blood. The source of this sequence is a woman of 80 years or more with acute or convalescent COVID-19. V is TRBV6-2 or TRBV6-3 and J is TRBJ1-5; D remains unclear. The CDR3: CASSYVSENQPQHF. In DNA, the CDR3 is TGTGCCAGCAGTTACGTGTCAGAAAATCAGCCCCAGCATTTT.